This T cell receptor (beta chain) stems from a study of breast tumors, draining lymph nodes, adjacent tissues. Findings of the study overall: Luminal-like breast cancer showed significantly higher tumor–nontumor repertoire similarity than basal-like. The lymph node origin of tumor T cells was framed as consistent with a hypothesis, not demonstrated. Tumor repertoires ranked between lymph nodes and nontumor tissue in diversity, with V and J gene preferences. The data were judged consistent with most tumor T cells coming from lymph node and expanding in tumor.

Breast cancer patients provided tissue from their axillary draining lymph nodes. This CDR3 region has 16 residues. Germline-derived CDR1 and CDR2 are MNHEY and SVGAGI. Comments on this clonotype: Its cognate antigen is unknown. With a much larger clone just one base away, this may be a read error.

TCRdb re-derived calls from the multiplex PCR reads in MiXCR, one entry per CDR3 protein. The repertoire holds around 230,000 distinct CDR3 sequences, with less than 35% as singletons. V and J are TRBV6-5 and TRBJ1-2; no firm D call. The clonotype was recovered from a female donor with breast cancer. Some clones in this sample may be carry-over from other donors' samples. The sequencing input was axillary lymph node tissue. The CDR3 spells CASSHSEVGMNYGYTF. CDR3 in DNA: TGTGCCAGCAGTCACTCAGAAGTAGGGATGAACTATGGCTACACCTTC.